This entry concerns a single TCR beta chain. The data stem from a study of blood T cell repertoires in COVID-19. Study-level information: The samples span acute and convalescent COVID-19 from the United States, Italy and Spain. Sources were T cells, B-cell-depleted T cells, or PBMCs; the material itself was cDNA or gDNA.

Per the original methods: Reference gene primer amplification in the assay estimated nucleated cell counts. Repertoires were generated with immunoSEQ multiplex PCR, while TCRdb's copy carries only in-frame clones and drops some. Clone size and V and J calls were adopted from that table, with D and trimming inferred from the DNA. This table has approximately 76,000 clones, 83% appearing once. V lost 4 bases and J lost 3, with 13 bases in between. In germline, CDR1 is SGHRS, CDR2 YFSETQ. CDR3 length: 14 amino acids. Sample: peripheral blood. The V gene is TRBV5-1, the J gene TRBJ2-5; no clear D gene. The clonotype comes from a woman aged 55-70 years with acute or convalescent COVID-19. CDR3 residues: CASSPLRQEETQYF. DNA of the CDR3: TGCGCCAGCAGCCCCCTAAGGCAGGAAGAGACCCAGTACTTC. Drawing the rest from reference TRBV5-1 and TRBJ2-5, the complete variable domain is KAGVTQTPRYLIKTRGQQVTLSCSPISGHRSVSWYQQTPGQGLQFLFEYFSETQRNKGNFPGRFSGRQFSNSRSEMNVSTLELGDSALYLCASSPLRQEETQYFGPGTRLLVL.